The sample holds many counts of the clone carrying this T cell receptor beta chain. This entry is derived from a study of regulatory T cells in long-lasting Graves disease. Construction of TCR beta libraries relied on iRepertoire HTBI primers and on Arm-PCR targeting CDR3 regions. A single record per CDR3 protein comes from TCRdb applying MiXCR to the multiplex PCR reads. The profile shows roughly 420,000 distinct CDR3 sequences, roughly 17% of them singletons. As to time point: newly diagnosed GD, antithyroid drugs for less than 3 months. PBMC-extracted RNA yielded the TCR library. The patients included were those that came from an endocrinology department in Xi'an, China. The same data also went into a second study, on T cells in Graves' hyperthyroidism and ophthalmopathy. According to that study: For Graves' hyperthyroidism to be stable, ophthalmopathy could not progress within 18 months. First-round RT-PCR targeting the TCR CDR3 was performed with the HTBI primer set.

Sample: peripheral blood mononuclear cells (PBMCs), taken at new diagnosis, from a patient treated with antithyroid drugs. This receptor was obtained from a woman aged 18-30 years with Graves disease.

The CDR3 reads CASTLGFRGVSPLHF. In DNA form, the CDR3 reads TGTGCCAGCACCTTAGGGTTCAGGGGGGTCTCACCCCTCCACTTT. The rearrangement links TRBV12-3 or TRBV12-4 to TRBJ1-6; 7 nucleotides agree with TRBD1. The CDR3 has 15 amino acids. The V gene end was trimmed by 7 bases and the J gene end by 10 bases; junction bases not matched to a gene: 13.